Listed here is a single T cell receptor beta chain. Its target is not known. Germline V gene data show CDR1 as SGHRS and CDR2 as YFSETQ. With 2 bases clipped from V and 2 bases from J, the junction kept 4 bases outside the gene matches. The CDR3 covers 15 residues. This sample stems from a study of shared clonotypes between healthy human individuals. Study conclusions and caveats: Compared with memory subsets, naive subsets generally had larger estimated richness. The study sampled only blood, and tissue repertoires likely differ.

The repertoire was sequenced with immunoSEQ multiplex PCR; TCRdb's copy has only in-frame clones and lacks some. The table lists roughly 520,000 clones, approximately 94% of them singletons. This TCR came from a woman aged 30 to 39 in good health. Material for sequencing was naive CD4+ T cells sorted from blood. Subset of the sample: CD45RA+ positively selected. The genes are TRBV5-1 and TRBJ2-3; 8 nucleotides match TRBD2. The CDR3 DNA follows: TGCGCCAGCAGCTTAGCGGGAGCCCCCACAGATACGCAGTATTTT. Protein sequence: CASSLAGAPTDTQYF.